The subject of this entry is one T cell receptor (beta chain). The data originate from a study of cytomegalovirus exposure and HLA in healthy donors. PCR amplification relied on 60 Vbeta primers (plus 13 Jbeta primers). Using immunoSEQ multiplex PCR, the repertoire was profiled, and TCRdb retains in-frame clones only, with some absent. The data contain about 190,000 clones, 70% to 75% of them singletons. Germline-derived CDR1 and CDR2 are LGHNA and YNFKEQ. After removal of 5 bases from V and 1 base from J, the junction contained 6 bases not matched to a gene. This CDR3 has 19 amino acids. The sequenced material came from PBMCs. This chain links TRBV4-2 with TRBJ2-6; 15 bases line up with TRBD2. This clonotype was sampled from a man aged 25 to 45 in good health and CMV-seropositive. CDR3 nucleotide sequence: TGTGCCAGCAGCGGATCGGGACTAGCGGGAGGATCTGGGGCCAACGTCCTGACTTTC. Translated: CASSGSGLAGGSGANVLTF.